This TCR beta chain is drawn from a study of identical twins. General study points: Weaker excess sharing between twins was seen in beta out-of-frame sequences.

CDR3 size: 17 residues. V was trimmed by 0 bases and J by 5 bases, leaving 20 bases between them. From germline, CDR1 is MNHEY and CDR2 SVGEGT. Template switching supplied a universal primer site; unique molecular identifiers were carried on the cDNA. From the 5' RACE reads, TCRdb called clonotypes with MiXCR, one entry per CDR3 protein. Of approximately 140,000 distinct CDR3 sequences listed, 3% to 4% were seen once; the top ten hold approximately 7.7%. This clonotype appeared many times. What it binds is not known. The rearrangement joins TRBV6-2 or TRBV6-3 to TRBJ2-7; no clear D gene. This clonotype was sampled from a man between 18 and 35 years old in good health. Specimen: memory T cells sorted from blood. The DNA of the CDR3 is TGTGCCAGCAGTTACTCGCTCATGGGCCCTTACGAGGACGAGCAGTACTTC. Protein product: CASSYSLMGPYEDEQYF.